The clone carrying this T cell receptor (beta chain) was recorded many times. This record belongs to a study of blood T cells in healthy people across ages. The V and J ends lost 4 bases and 6 bases, in that order; junction bases with no gene match: 11. There are 14 residues in the CDR3. Germline V gene lookup returns CDR1 SQVTM and CDR2 ANQGSEA. Then a second PCR, running roughly 7 to 11 cycles, was carried out with a sample-barcoded 5' primer and a J-beta primer mix. One entry per CDR3 protein results from TCRdb running MiXCR on the 5' RACE reads. The sample has around 2 million distinct CDR3 sequences, roughly two fifths seen once; the top ten hold about 23%.

This TCR derives from a human donor in good health. The chain has TRBV29-1 and TRBJ2-7; 8 nucleotides agree with TRBD1. Source material: blood. CDR3: CSVALKWGQVEQYF. The CDR3 coding sequence is TGCAGCGTTGCCCTGAAGTGGGGACAGGTCGAGCAGTACTTC.